This T cell receptor (beta chain) was sequenced during a study of shared clonotypes between healthy human individuals (dated by TCRdb to 2020 to 2021). Study-level background: A few men and two women, aged 18 to 49 years, made up the cohort. Per donor, three plates each were used for CD4 naive and CD4 memory, two for CD8 naive, and one for CD8 memory. To estimate repertoire size and how much clonotypes are shared between individuals, the study performed deep sequencing of blood TCR repertoires from a handful of healthy adults. Each donor's leukapheresis produced roughly between about 0.8 and 8.9 billion PBMCs. Libraries were prepared and TCR repertoires were sequenced by different laboratories using diverse techniques, in order to increase sequencing depth and limit assay-specific biases. Study-wide findings and limitations: Sampling was restricted to blood, and TCR repertoires in tissues likely differ from the TCR repertoires found in blood. The genetic and exposure-history diversity represented was limited by the small number of donors. Estimated clonotype richness was generally larger for naive than for memory subsets. Pairwise subsampling indicated that sequencing depth was expected to affect the degree of clonotype sharing among donors. Rarefaction of sorted-subset datasets indicated incomplete sequencing despite the large sequencing depth. Clonotypes shared by all four sorted-subset donors showed higher generation probabilities than non-shared clonotypes. Sharing across a few donors was observed for about 5% of naive CD4, over 3% of naive CD8, over 2% of memory CD4, and about 0.38% of memory CD8 clonotypes.

Sequences MNHEY (CDR1) and SVGAGI (CDR2) are obtained from the germline V gene. The CDR3 runs 14 residues from the cysteine to the phenylalanine. Of all the DNA, just the CDR3 is kept, 42 bases in frame from base 1. CD8 naive samples consisted of CD45RO-negative cells that were positively selected for CCR7, yielding a CD45RA+CCR7+ population without TemRA cells. Healthy HIV-negative adults with no recently reported acute infections or vaccinations were included as donors. All donors were Caucasian adults living in Nashville, Tennessee, USA. After blood collection by leukapheresis, PBMCs were isolated using Ficoll-Histopaque density gradient centrifugation and then cryopreserved in the vapor phase of liquid nitrogen. Analytical flow cytometry was used to check the purity and quantity of every magnetically sorted T cell population. From each sorted fraction, genomic DNA was isolated and quantified by UV absorbance on a Nanodrop 2000c.

As to this clone: Which antigen it targets is not known. The junction shows a germline mismatch at one end, possibly a read error.

Using the deep immunoSEQ assay, multiplex PCR amplified TCR CDR3 regions from genomic DNA. Genomic DNA extracted from each cell subset was distributed evenly over all wells of several immunoSEQ 96-well plates, and each plate served as one replicate. For sorted subsets, 200 to 250 ng of genomic DNA, equivalent to 30,000 or so T cell genomes, went into each replicate PCR. Purified libraries were quantified with a Qubit 3.0 fluorometer, sized on a Bioanalyzer 2100, and re-quantified with the KAPA Library Quantification kit. A separate single-read 150-cycle Illumina NextSeq 550 flow cell was used to sequence each immunoSEQ 96-well plate. Processing in the source paper ran as follows. The immunoSEQ output contained only junctional sequences without quality scores, so filtering could not match that applied to full-length reads. To assign V/J genes and CDR3, sequences were annotated using PyIR, a Python wrapper for IgBLAST v1.9, with IMGT germline references. Reads with weak V/J assignments (E-value above 1e-6), missing CDR3, stop codons, out-of-frame junctions, or ambiguous translated residues were removed. V3J clonotypes were defined by identical inferred V gene, J gene, and CDR3 amino acid sequence. To compute the percentage overlap between repertoires, the number of shared unique clonotypes was divided by the size of the smaller repertoire. Repertoire richness was assessed with RTK rarefaction, the Chao1 estimator, and Recon v2.1 estimates of unobserved clonotypes. Generation probabilities for all TCRbeta clonotypes obtained by the gDNA method from four donors were computed using OLGA. TCRdb stores this immuneACCESS table with in-frame sequences only. Part of the clones is absent; in the studies checked, under half of the shortfall reflects unresolved V genes, and no reason is known for the rest. From that table come the V and J calls and clone size; the DNA was used to work out D and trimming. The sample contains roughly 2,000,000 clones, approximately 94% of them found a single time. The ten most abundant clones make up approximately 1.2% of the sample.

The clonotype originates from a man aged 18 to 29 in good health. Sequences were obtained from naive CD8+ T cells sorted from blood. Explained via the paper, the cell subset or site label denotes: CD45RA+CCR7+. The chain is made from TRBV6-5 and TRBJ1-2, with TRBD1 perhaps the D gene, on 5 matching bases. The nucleotide sequence reads as follows: TGTGCCAGCAGCTACTTCGGGGGTATGGATGGCTACACCTTC. This yields the protein CASSYFGGMDGYTF.